This T cell receptor (beta chain) was identified during a study of T cells in tuberculosis. The time point denotes: new active TB diagnosis, blood taken before or within 7 days of starting treatment. Patients were newly diagnosed, HIV-seronegative, and aged 18 or older. Each donor contributed 90,000 to 100,000 T cells on average, unsorted. The CDR3 sequence is 15 residues long. The germline V gene has CDR1 ENHRY and CDR2 SYGVKD. The ends lost 2 bases at V and 3 bases at J; junction bases unmatched: 2. The repertoire was sequenced with immunoSEQ multiplex PCR; TCRdb's copy has only in-frame clones and lacks some. Among about 33,000 clones, approximately 90% were seen once, and the ten largest hold more than 6%.

The receptor was derived from an adult with tuberculosis. Some clones in this sample may be carry-over from other donors' samples. Sequences were derived from PBMCs, sampled at tuberculosis diagnosis. The chain carries TRBV10-3 and TRBJ1-4, with TRBD1 matching over 8 bases. CDR3 nucleotides: TGTGCCATCAGTGAGAACAGGGGGTCTAATGAAAAACTGTTTTTT. This sequence encodes CAISENRGSNEKLFF.